This T cell receptor (beta chain) is drawn from a study of blood T cell repertoires in COVID-19 (dated by TCRdb to 2018 to 2020). With respect to the entire study: The collaborator samples originated in the United States, Italy and Spain and spanned the acute and convalescent phases of COVID-19. Where available, HLA class I and class II types were obtained from metadata supplied by the sample provider rather than from assay-based typing. Nearly every sample came with metadata listing a de-identified subject ID, COVID-19 status, age in years and sex. The repertoires were released in a freely available public database meant as a resource for research on the immune response to SARS-CoV-2. The dataset comprised deeply sampled blood TCRbeta repertoires from subjects exposed to, actively infected with, or recovered from COVID-19. Samples were obtained from the ongoing ImmuneRACE study (first 160 participants) and from over 1,000 subjects provided by 6 global collaborators. The prospective study material was composed of cDNA or gDNA derived from T cells, B-cell-depleted T cells, or PBMCs.

At one collaborating source in Seattle, patients were enrolled during active infection and were followed longitudinally through the course of disease. Each collaborating institution followed its own protocols to collect whole blood in K2EDTA tubes. Collaborator samples were shipped for TCRbeta analysis as frozen whole blood, isolated PBMCs, or DNA extracted from either sample type. The immunoSEQ Assay, a bias-controlled multiplex PCR, was used to amplify TCRbeta CDR3 regions from genomic DNA. Processing in the source paper ran as follows. The number of nucleated cells in each sample was estimated by amplification of reference gene primers within the assay. To quantify the absolute abundance of each unique TCRbeta CDR3 rearrangement, sequence reads were collapsed and filtered. For each sample, productive Simpson clonality was calculated as the square root of Simpson's diversity index across productive rearrangements. TCRdb limited this immuneACCESS table to in-frame rearrangements with V and J called. A share of clones is missing; checked studies link under half to unresolved V genes, and the rest is unexplained. The DNA gave D and trimming, while V, J and clone size come from that table. The sample table contains about 360,000 clones; only one count was recorded for 75% to 90% of them. The top ten constitute 7.1% of the sample.

General conclusions and limits of the study: How much clinical and demographic metadata was included differed by source and by participant, and the metadata was provided uncurated.

Remarks on this clone: Its target antigen remains unknown. Per-nucleotide qualities are absent, and no much larger clonotype sits a single base away.

For this chain, trimming is 1 base at the V end and 4 bases at the J end, and the number of junction bases without a gene match is 2. CDR1 and CDR2 are read off the germline V gene (reference sequence) as SEHNR and FQNEAQ. Including cysteine and phenylalanine, the CDR3 has 14 amino acids. The DNA shown is the 42-base CDR3, in frame from base 1. The specimen sequenced was peripheral blood. This clonotype was obtained from a woman aged 60-75 years with COVID-19, enrolled during active disease. The sequence is built from TRBV7-9 and TRBJ2-3; 7 of the junction bases match TRBD1. The DNA reads TGTGCCAGCAGCTTAGGGACAGGCCCAGATACGCAGTATTTT. Its product reads: CASSLGTGPDTQYF.